This T cell receptor beta chain came from a study of glioma-infiltrating T cells. Study-wide results and caveats: Tissue-blood divergence was below expectation in non-neoplastic patients, above in gliomas. Tissue and blood shared very few CDR3 sequences.

Sample share makes this clonotype medium-sized. Its specificity is unknown. This CDR3 spans 14 amino acids. Trimming removed 2 bases from V and 7 bases from J, with 12 bases in between. Germline CDR1 reads MNHEY; CDR2 reads SMNVEV (reference sequence). The iRepertoire nested amplicon-rescue multiplex PCR amplified TCR alpha and beta CDR3s from RNA. TCRdb reprocessed the multiplex PCR reads with MiXCR, giving one entry per CDR3 protein. This sample carries about 3,900 distinct CDR3 sequences, roughly 31% of them seen once, and the ten largest clones take about 25%. The J gene is TRBJ1-5, the V gene TRBV27; a possible D gene is TRBD1 (6 bases). Sequenced sample: glioma tissue, nonneoplastic brain tissue, or PBMCs (not recorded which). The receptor was isolated from a human donor with low-grade glioma or glioblastoma, undergoing nonglioma brain surgery, or in good health (not recorded which). CDR3 DNA sequence: TGTGCCAGCAGTTTAACAGGGTGGGGACAGCCCCAGCATTTT. Its protein is CASSLTGWGQPQHF.